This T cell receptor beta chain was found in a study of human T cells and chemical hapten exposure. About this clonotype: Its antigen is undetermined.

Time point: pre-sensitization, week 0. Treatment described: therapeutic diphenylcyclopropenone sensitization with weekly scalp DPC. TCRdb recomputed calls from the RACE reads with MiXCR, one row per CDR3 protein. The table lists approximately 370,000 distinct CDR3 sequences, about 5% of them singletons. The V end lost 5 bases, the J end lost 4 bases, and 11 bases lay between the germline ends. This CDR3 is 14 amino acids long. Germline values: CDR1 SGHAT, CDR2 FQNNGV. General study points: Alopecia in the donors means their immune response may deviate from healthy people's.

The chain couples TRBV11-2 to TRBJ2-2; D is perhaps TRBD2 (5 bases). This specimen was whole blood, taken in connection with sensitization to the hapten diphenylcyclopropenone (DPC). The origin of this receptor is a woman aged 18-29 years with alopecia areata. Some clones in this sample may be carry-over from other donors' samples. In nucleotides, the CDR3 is TGTGCCAGCAGCACAGCACGGGGCACCGGGGAGCTGTTTTTT. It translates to CASSTARGTGELFF.